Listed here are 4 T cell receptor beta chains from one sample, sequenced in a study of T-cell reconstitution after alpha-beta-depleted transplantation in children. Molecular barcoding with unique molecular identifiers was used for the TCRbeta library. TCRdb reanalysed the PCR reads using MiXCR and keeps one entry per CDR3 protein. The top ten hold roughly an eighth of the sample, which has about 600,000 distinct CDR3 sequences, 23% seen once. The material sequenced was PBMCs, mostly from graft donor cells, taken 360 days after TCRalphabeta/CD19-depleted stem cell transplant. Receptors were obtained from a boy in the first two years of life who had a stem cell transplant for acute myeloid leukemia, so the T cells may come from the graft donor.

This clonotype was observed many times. DNA for the CDR3: TGCGCCAGCAGCCCCCTTGAGGGGGGAACCGGGGAGCTGTTTTTT. As protein: CASSPLEGGTGELFF. This chain links TRBV4-1 with TRBJ2-2; D may be TRBD1 or TRBD2 (6 bases each). With 4 bases removed from V and 5 bases from J, the gap between germline ends came to 14 bases. The germline V gene encodes CDR1 MGHRA and CDR2 YSYEKL. The CDR3 totals 15 residues.

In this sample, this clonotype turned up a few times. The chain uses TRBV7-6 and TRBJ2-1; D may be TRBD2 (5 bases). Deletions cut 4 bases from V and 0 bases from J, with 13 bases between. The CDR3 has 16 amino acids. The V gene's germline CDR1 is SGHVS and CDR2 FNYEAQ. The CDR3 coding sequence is TGTGCCAGCAGCTCGCCCTTGGGGAGCTCCTACAATGAGCAGTTCTTC. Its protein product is CASSSPLGSSYNEQFF.

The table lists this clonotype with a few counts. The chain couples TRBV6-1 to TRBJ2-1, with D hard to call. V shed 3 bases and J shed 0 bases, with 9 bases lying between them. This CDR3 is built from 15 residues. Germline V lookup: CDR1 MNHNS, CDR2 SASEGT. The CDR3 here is CASSEVRHSYNEQFF. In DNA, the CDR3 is TGTGCCAGCAGTGAGGTGAGGCACTCCTACAATGAGCAGTTCTTC.

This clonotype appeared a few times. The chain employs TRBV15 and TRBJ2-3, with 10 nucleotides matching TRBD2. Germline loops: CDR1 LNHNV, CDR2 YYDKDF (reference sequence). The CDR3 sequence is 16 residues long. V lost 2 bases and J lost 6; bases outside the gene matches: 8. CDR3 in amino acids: CATSRSLAGVSDTQYF. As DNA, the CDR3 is TGTGCCACCAGCAGAAGCCTAGCGGGGGTTAGTGATACGCAGTATTTT.